These T cell receptor beta chains were read from a single sample in a study of shared clonotypes between healthy human individuals. Method: immunoSEQ multiplex PCR; TCRdb's copy keeps in-frame clones and lacks some. This table has about 980,000 clones, less than 85% appearing once. Material: memory CD4+ T cells sorted from blood. These receptors originate from a man aged 18 to 35 in good health. Each CDR3 is given with its conserved first and last residue. Each record gives: CDR3 length, V gene, J gene, D gene, clone size, CDR3 protein, CDR3 DNA. The D gene is left open where the match is weak. Expanded clones are given a class, and other clones once, few, many or no size at all.

>14|TRBV9|TRBJ2-1|.|.
CASSLLASNNEQFF
TGTGCCAGCAGTCTACTGGCTTCGAACAATGAGCAGTTCTTC
>18|TRBV4-3|TRBJ1-3|TRBD1|few
CASSQEGTASHSGNTIYF
TGCGCCAGCAGCCAAGAAGGGACAGCGAGTCACTCTGGAAACACCATATATTTT
>17|TRBV1|TRBJ2-5|.|.
CTSSQERRRDGEETQYF
TGCACCAGCAGCCAAGAGAGAAGGCGGGATGGGGAAGAGACCCAGTACTTC
>14|TRBV2|TRBJ2-2|.|.
CASSELPGTGELFF
TGTGCCAGCAGTGAGCTTCCGGGGACCGGGGAGCTGTTTTTT
>15|TRBV10-1|TRBJ2-3|.|once
CASSAGDGFTDTQYF
TGCGCCAGCAGTGCGGGGGACGGCTTCACAGATACGCAGTATTTT
>15|TRBV14|TRBJ1-4|.|.
CASSLTQGTNEKLFF
TGTGCCAGCAGCCTAACCCAGGGAACTAATGAAAAACTGTTTTTT
>15|TRBV15|TRBJ1-5|TRBD1|once
CATSSDDRGNQPQHF
TGTGCCACCAGCAGTGATGACAGGGGCAATCAGCCCCAGCATTTT
>15|TRBV9|TRBJ1-6|TRBD1|.
CASSVRDSTNSPLHF
TGTGCCAGCAGCGTGCGGGACAGCACCAATTCACCCCTCCACTTT
>14|TRBV7-2|TRBJ2-7|TRBD1|.
CASSLGGQGHEQYF
TGTGCCAGCAGCTTAGGTGGACAGGGCCACGAGCAGTACTTC
>14|TRBV13|TRBJ2-5|TRBD2|.
CASSSAGNQETQYF
TGTGCCAGCAGCTCAGCGGGAAACCAAGAGACCCAGTACTTC
>14|TRBV6-5|TRBJ1-4|.|.
CASSYVRWGEKLFF
TGTGCCAGCAGTTACGTGCGGTGGGGTGAAAAACTGTTTTTT
>14|TRBV5-1|TRBJ1-2|TRBD1|.
CASSLPGTVYGYTF
TGCGCCAGCAGCTTACCCGGGACAGTCTATGGCTACACCTTC
>14|TRBV18|TRBJ1-1|.|.
CASSTTRKSTEAFF
TGTGCCAGCTCAACGACACGAAAGTCCACTGAAGCTTTCTTT
>15|TRBV6-5|TRBJ2-7|.|.
CASSAFTGQGYEQYF
TGTGCCAGCAGTGCCTTCACAGGGCAGGGTTACGAGCAGTACTTC
>14|TRBV5-1|TRBJ1-2|TRBD1|.
CASSNPDREHGYTF
TGCGCCAGCAGCAACCCGGACAGGGAACATGGCTACACCTTC
>14|TRBV6-1|TRBJ1-2|.|.
CASRLSVDNYGYTF
TGTGCCAGTCGCTTGTCTGTGGATAACTATGGCTACACCTTC